One sample yielded the 20 T cell receptor beta chains listed below, sequenced in a study of blood T cell repertoires in COVID-19 (TCRdb year 2020). Receptors were amplified or captured by the immunoSEQ multiplex PCR assay. As stored in TCRdb, this immuneACCESS dataset retains in-frame rearrangements with V and J assigned. A fraction of the clones does not appear; measured against another copy, unresolved V genes explain less than half of the discrepancy, and the remainder lacks a known reason. Recorded for this sample are about 170,000 clones; roughly 83% of them occurred a single time. The ten biggest clones cover roughly 9.2% of the sample. The sequenced sample was peripheral blood. The receptors originated from a woman older than 75 with active or convalescent COVID-19.

CDR3 region: CASSDAGLAEKLFF. As DNA, the CDR3 is TGTGCCAGCAGTGATGCAGGGTTGGCTGAAAAACTGTTTTTT. This chain joins TRBV2 and TRBJ1-4, with a possible D match to TRBD1 (5 bases). The CDR3 covers 14 residues. Trimming took 3 bases from V and 7 from J, leaving 12 bases between them. Germline CDR1 is SNHLY and CDR2 is FYNNEI.

The chain combines TRBV4-3 with TRBJ1-4, with a possible D match to TRBD1 (6 bases). Trimming removed 1 base at V and 10 bases at J, with 13 bases between. Per germline, CDR1 LGHNA and CDR2 YSLEER. The CDR3 contains 14 residues. CDR3 region: CASSQGVEGGKLFF. CDR3 sequence (DNA): TGCGCCAGCAGCCAAGGGGTGGAAGGGGGAAAACTGTTTTTT.

The chain carries TRBV4-1 and TRBJ1-2, with 9 bases matching TRBD1. The length of the CDR3 is 15 residues. The V segment lost 4 bases and the J segment 8 bases; nucleotides outside the gene matches: 11. CDR1 and CDR2 from the germline V gene are MGHRA and YSYEKL. CDR3 DNA sequence: TGCGCCAGCAGCCCCTTACCACAGGGGGCGGGGGGCTACACCTTC. Translation: CASSPLPQGAGGYTF.

J is TRBJ2-5 and V is TRBV28, with D maybe TRBD2 (6 bases). V gave up 7 bases and J gave up 4 bases, with 16 bases separating them. CDR1 MDHEN and CDR2 SYDVKM come from the germline V gene. The CDR3 totals 14 residues. The CDR3 sequence: CASTLEGRGETQYF. CDR3 coding DNA: TGTGCCAGCACCTTAGAGGGGCGGGGAGAGACCCAGTACTTC.

The chain couples TRBV10-3 to TRBJ2-7; no clear D. Germline V CDR1 and CDR2: ENHRY, SYGVKD. The CDR3 runs to 13 residues. V shed 6 bases and J shed 5 bases, with 14 bases lying between them. The CDR3 DNA sequence: TGTGCCATCAGAGAACTACATGAGGACGAGCAGTACTTC. Residues: CAIRELHEDEQYF.

V usage is TRBV7-9 and J usage is TRBJ1-5, with 7 bases that match TRBD1. With V trimmed by 4 bases and J by 4 bases, 13 bases remained unmatched. The germline V gene encodes CDR1 SEHNR and CDR2 FQNEAQ (reference sequence). CDR3 length: 17 amino acids. The CDR3 sequence: CASSSAVSGTENQPQHF. The CDR3 DNA follows: TGTGCCAGCAGCTCCGCTGTTTCCGGGACAGAAAATCAGCCCCAGCATTTT.

This clone was seen a single time. The chain joins TRBV10-3 to TRBJ2-4; D remains unclear. This CDR3 contains 17 residues. The germline V gene has CDR1 ENHRY and CDR2 SYGVKD. V was shortened by 0 bases and J by 0 bases, with 12 bases between the two germline ends. The CDR3 protein is CAISESIGTLAKNIQYF. CDR3 bases: TGTGCCATCAGTGAGTCGATTGGCACGCTAGCCAAAAACATTCAGTACTTC.

The J gene is TRBJ1-5, the V gene TRBV6-1, with D unclear. Germline CDR1 reads MNHNS; CDR2 reads SASEGT. V lost 1 base and J 6 bases, leaving 7 bases between the germline ends. This CDR3 has 13 residues. DNA of the CDR3: TGTGCCAGCAGTGAAGGAGGGATTCAGCCCCAGCATTTT. This sequence encodes CASSEGGIQPQHF.

The chain recombines TRBV10-1 with TRBJ2-2; D might be TRBD1 (6 bases). The length of the CDR3 is 13 residues. Germline values: CDR1 WNHNN, CDR2 SYGVQD (reference sequence). Trimming removed 6 bases from V and 2 bases from J, with 7 bases in between. The CDR3 protein is CASRQGNTGELFF. The CDR3 DNA sequence: TGCGCCAGCAGACAGGGTAACACCGGGGAGCTGTTTTTT.

The chain joins TRBV5-6 to TRBJ1-1; 9 bases line up with TRBD1. The J segment lost 10 bases and the V segment lost 4 bases, leaving 8 bases of the junction unmatched. Looked up from germline, CDR1 is SGHDT and CDR2 is YYEEEE. The CDR3 is made up of 13 amino acids. The CDR3 is CASSPGSGQGAFF. The CDR3 region has the DNA TGTGCCAGCAGCCCCGGGTCGGGACAGGGAGCTTTCTTT.

V usage is TRBV9 and J usage is TRBJ1-4, with D perhaps TRBD1 (5 bases). In germline, CDR1 is SGDLS, CDR2 YYNGEE. The CDR3 covers 14 residues. V lost 0 bases and J 7 bases, leaving 10 bases between the germline ends. The chain's CDR3 is CASSVEQGGEKLFF. The CDR3 nucleotides are TGTGCCAGCAGCGTAGAGCAGGGAGGTGAAAAACTGTTTTTT.

The chain recombines TRBV4-3 with TRBJ2-1; weak D call: TRBD1 (6 bases). Germline V gene lookup returns CDR1 LGHNA and CDR2 YSLEER. The CDR3 consists of 16 residues. Trimming took off 0 bases at V and 6 bases at J, with 15 bases between the two ends. This CDR3 reads CASSQETGTLSNEQFF. CDR3 bases: TGCGCCAGCAGCCAAGAAACAGGGACGTTGAGCAATGAGCAGTTCTTC.

The V and J genes are TRBV5-8 and TRBJ2-7; 9 bases are shared with TRBD1. CDR1 is SGHTS, CDR2 YDEGEE, per germline. V lost 3 bases and J lost 4; bases outside the gene matches: 11. The CDR3 spans 16 residues. The CDR3 here is CASSSIQGAPSYEQYF. The CDR3 coding sequence is TGTGCCAGCAGCTCGATACAGGGGGCCCCTAGTTACGAGCAGTACTTC.

This chain uses TRBV3-1 (or the pseudogene TRBV3-2) with TRBJ2-7, with 7 positions matching TRBD1. There are 13 residues in the CDR3. J gave up 3 bases and V 4 bases, and 3 bases lay outside the gene matches. CDR1 is LGHDT and CDR2 is YNNKEL in the germline V gene (reference sequence). The DNA for the CDR3 is TGTGCCAGCAGCCGCGACAGGGACTACGAGCAGTACTTC. Translating gives CASSRDRDYEQYF.

The chain links TRBV11-2 to TRBJ1-2; 8 bases fit TRBD1. Per the germline V gene, CDR1 is SGHAT and CDR2 is FQNNGV. This CDR3 has 18 amino acids. After removal of 1 base from V and 4 bases from J, the junction contained 14 bases not matched to a gene. The DNA of the CDR3 is TGTGCCAGCAGCTTAGGCAGGGGGCCGGTTGGTTATAGCTATGGCTACACCTTC. Translating it yields CASSLGRGPVGYSYGYTF.

There are a few counts of this clone. J is TRBJ1-5 and V is TRBV6-5; 10 bases agree with TRBD1. This CDR3 contains 16 residues. Germline loops: CDR1 MNHEY, CDR2 SVGAGI. The J segment lost 6 bases and the V segment lost 0 bases, leaving 5 bases of the junction unmatched. Here the CDR3 reads CASSYSGQGNGQPQHF. CDR3 bases: TGTGCCAGCAGTTACTCGGGACAGGGGAACGGTCAGCCCCAGCATTTT.

The chain combines TRBV6-2 or TRBV6-3 with TRBJ1-5; 7 bases match TRBD1. CDR1 and CDR2 from the germline V gene are MNHEY and SVGEGT. Trimming removed 6 bases from V and 2 bases from J; junction bases left unmatched: 10. The length of the CDR3 is 16 residues. CDR3: CASSRDRVHGNQPQHF. CDR3 DNA: TGTGCCAGCAGCCGTGACAGGGTGCATGGCAATCAGCCCCAGCATTTT.

The rearrangement uses TRBV7-9 and TRBJ2-2, with 7 bases fitting TRBD2. The CDR3 totals 15 residues. The V segment lost 3 bases and the J segment 6 bases; nucleotides outside the gene matches: 7. In germline, CDR1 is SEHNR, CDR2 FQNEAQ (reference sequence). Here the CDR3 DNA reads TGTGCCAGCAGCTTTTCTAGCGGCCAGGCCGGGGAGCTGTTTTTT. Translation: CASSFSSGQAGELFF.

This chain connects TRBV10-3 to TRBJ2-3; 13 nucleotides agree with TRBD2. V lost 7 bases, J lost 0 bases, and 7 bases stayed unmatched. The CDR3 extends over 17 amino acids. Germline V gene lookup returns CDR1 ENHRY and CDR2 SYGVKD. The CDR3 nucleotides are TGTGCCATCACCTTGACTAGCGGGGGGTCTAGCACAGATACGCAGTATTTT. As protein: CAITLTSGGSSTDTQYF.

The rearrangement uses TRBV19 and TRBJ1-1, with TRBD1 matching over 7 bases. CDR3 length equals 18 residues. Germline V lookup: CDR1 LNHDA, CDR2 SQIVND (reference sequence). V was clipped by 0 bases and J by 0 bases; unmatched bases: 10. CDR3 loop: CASSIDDREWDMNTEAFF. The CDR3 coding sequence is TGTGCCAGTAGTATAGACGACAGGGAATGGGACATGAACACTGAAGCTTTCTTT.